This T cell receptor beta chain emerged from a study of graft-versus-host responses after intestinal transplantation. Overall study: Anti-thymocyte globulin was used for induction in all recipients, who then took tacrolimus and steroids for about 3 years. Notes on the study in general: Ileal or blood samples showed some GvH clones first, and such clones were also found in recipient marrow.

To note about this clone: Its antigen is as yet unknown.

The repertoire was sequenced with immunoSEQ multiplex PCR; TCRdb's copy has only in-frame clones and lacks some. The data hold tens of thousands of clones, with approximately 95% observed a single time. Germline V CDR1 and CDR2: MNHEY, SVGAGI. CDR3 size: 14 residues. V lost 0 bases, J lost 4 bases, and 7 bases lay in between. The rearrangement joins TRBV6-5 to TRBJ2-1; D unresolved. The specimen comprised unstimulated CD8+ T cells sorted from spleen or lymph node cells, sampled before transplant. The TCR was taken from a human donor who was the organ donor for an intestinal transplant. The chain's CDR3 is CASSYSGVYNEQFF. CDR3 bases: TGTGCCAGCAGTTACTCCGGCGTTTACAATGAGCAGTTCTTC.